The clone carrying this TCR beta chain has a count of ten or more. No antigen is known for it. Patients sequenced had flow cytometry evidence of CD8+CD57+ cell expansion. Germline V gene lookup returns CDR1 SGHRS and CDR2 YFSETQ. V lost 0 bases, J lost 0 bases, and 2 bases stayed unmatched. The CDR3 length is 16 residues. This entry is derived from a study of CD8+CD57+ T cells in acquired aplastic anemia. Study in general: Mean DNA quantity obtained from sorted CD4+ and CD8+ cells was 3.2 ug.

Genomic DNA provided the template from which TCR beta VDJ and CDR3 profiles were obtained. TCRdb re-called the reads with MiXCR, one entry per CDR3 protein. The data show fewer than 200,000 distinct CDR3 sequences, about half seen once. Findings and caveats of the study: Overlap between patients and controls comprised roughly 28 CD8+ CDR3 sequences.

The chain carries TRBV5-1 and TRBJ2-2; TRBD1 agrees at 7 bases. The sequence derives from a human donor with aplastic anemia. Sequencing input: sorted CD4+, CD8+, or CD8+CD57+ T cells (not recorded which) from PBMCs. The CDR3 DNA sequence: TGCGCCAGCAGCTTGGCCGGGACAGCGAACACCGGGGAGCTGTTTTTT. This encodes CASSLAGTANTGELFF.